This is a list of T cell receptor beta chains from one sample in a study of blood T cell repertoires in COVID-19. Assay used: immunoSEQ multiplex PCR; TCRdb lists only in-frame clones, some missing. The table has about 110,000 clones, about 87% seen once. The sample taken for sequencing was peripheral blood. These receptors were obtained from a woman aged 45-59 years with acute or convalescent COVID-19. CDR3s include the opening cysteine and the closing phenylalanine or tryptophan. The order of the fields is CDR3 DNA, CDR3 protein, V gene, clone size, D gene, J gene. The D gene is left open where the match is weak. The size of a clone is reported for some rows only, either as once, few or many, or as a class for expanded clones.

TGTGCCAGCAGCTTGATCGCAGGGAAGAAAAACACCATATATTTT | CASSLIAGKKNTIYF | TRBV5-6 | few | . | TRBJ1-3
TGTGCCAGCAGCCTCCGGACTAGCGGGGGTTCCGAGCAGTACTTC | CASSLRTSGGSEQYF | TRBV3-1/TRBV3-2 | . | TRBD2 | TRBJ2-7
TGTGCCAGCAGCCTACAGGGGGAATATACTGAAGCTTTCTTT | CASSLQGEYTEAFF | TRBV5-6 | . | TRBD1 | TRBJ1-1
TGTGCCAGCAGCCCCCGGGGGACAGACCAAGAGACCCAGTACTTC | CASSPRGTDQETQYF | TRBV3-1/TRBV3-2 | . | . | TRBJ2-5
TGTGCCAGTAGTACGACCGGGACAGTCCTCTCCTACGAGCAGTACTTC | CASSTTGTVLSYEQYF | TRBV19 | . | TRBD1 | TRBJ2-7
TGTGCCAGCAGCCTGGTCAGCCAGGCTTCCTACAATGAGCAGTTCTTC | CASSLVSQASYNEQFF | TRBV6-4 | . | . | TRBJ2-1
TGTGCCAGTAGTATAGTTGGCGCAGGGTACACTGAAGCTTTCTTT | CASSIVGAGYTEAFF | TRBV19 | . | . | TRBJ1-1
TGTGCCAGCAGCAGAACAGGGGATGCAACTAATGAAAAACTGTTTTTT | CASSRTGDATNEKLFF | TRBV9 | . | TRBD1 | TRBJ1-4
TGTGCCATCAGCGACCGACAGGGCGACTATGGCTACACCTTC | CAISDRQGDYGYTF | TRBV10-3 | . | TRBD1 | TRBJ1-2
TGTGCCAGCAGCCCAACCAGGTCGGGAAGGGTTCAAGAGACCCAGTACTTC | CASSPTRSGRVQETQYF | TRBV13 | . | . | TRBJ2-5
TGCAGCGTTGACACGGGACAGGGGCAGGAGACCCAGTACTTC | CSVDTGQGQETQYF | TRBV29-1 | . | TRBD1 | TRBJ2-5
TGTGCCAGCAGCTCCTCTAGCACAGATACGCAGTATTTT | CASSSSSTDTQYF | TRBV11-3 | few | . | TRBJ2-3
TGTGCCAGCAGGGAAACAGGGGGCGCGGGGTCCTACGAGCAGTACTTC | CASRETGGAGSYEQYF | TRBV6-1 | . | TRBD1 | TRBJ2-7
TGCGCCAGCAGTGATAGGGGACTAGCGGGGGGCCACAATGAGCAGTTCTTC | CASSDRGLAGGHNEQFF | TRBV10-1 | . | TRBD2 | TRBJ2-1
TGTGCCAGCAGCTCGGGACAGGTAGGCAATGAGCAGTTCTTC | CASSSGQVGNEQFF | TRBV5-6 | . | TRBD1 | TRBJ2-1
TGTGCCAGCGGCAGAAGTTCCCCCGAGCAGTACTTC | CASGRSSPEQYF | TRBV5-6 | . | . | TRBJ2-7
TGTGCCAGCAGTGAAAACCCGGGACAGTTCAGTGGCTACACCTTC | CASSENPGQFSGYTF | TRBV6-1 | once | TRBD1 | TRBJ1-2
TGTGCCAGTAGTAGCGGGAGGGGGAAAGACAATCAGCCCCAGCATTTT | CASSSGRGKDNQPQHF | TRBV19 | . | . | TRBJ1-5
TGTGCCAGCTCATCTACAGGTTTTTCACCCCTCCACTTT | CASSSTGFSPLHF | TRBV18 | . | . | TRBJ1-6
TGCAGCGTCCTGGGACAGGTGAACACTGAAGCTTTCTTT | CSVLGQVNTEAFF | TRBV29-1 | . | TRBD1 | TRBJ1-1
TGTGCCAGTAGTATAACTAGCACGATCACAGATACGCAGTATTTT | CASSITSTITDTQYF | TRBV19 | . | . | TRBJ2-3
TGCGCCAGCAGCCAAGAGGTGGCAGGGGTGGTACAGCCCCAGCATTTT | CASSQEVAGVVQPQHF | TRBV4-1 | . | . | TRBJ1-5
TGTGCCAGCAGCCAGGGACACCTAATAGGCTACGAGCAGTACTTC | CASSQGHLIGYEQYF | TRBV3-1/TRBV3-2 | few | . | TRBJ2-7
TGCGCCAGCAGCTCGCAGGGGGGCTTCACTGAAGCTTTCTTT | CASSSQGGFTEAFF | TRBV5-1 | once | TRBD1 | TRBJ1-1
TGTGCCAGCAGCCAAGATGCGTTGAAACTGTTTTTT | CASSQDALKLFF | TRBV14 | . | . | TRBJ1-4
TGCGCCAGCAGCTTAGACACTAACTATGGCTACACCTTC | CASSLDTNYGYTF | TRBV5-1 | . | . | TRBJ1-2
TGTGCCAGCAGGAATACAGCTTCCTCTGGAAACACCATATATTTT | CASRNTASSGNTIYF | TRBV28 | . | . | TRBJ1-3
TGTGCCAGCAGCCCTGACAGGGCGAACACTGAAGCTTTCTTT | CASSPDRANTEAFF | TRBV3-1/TRBV3-2 | . | TRBD1 | TRBJ1-1
TGCGCCAGCAGCTTGGTCGAGGCCTCCGGAGAGCAGTACTTC | CASSLVEASGEQYF | TRBV5-1 | few | . | TRBJ2-7
TGTGCCAGCAGCCACACCGGGACAGGGAGCAAAGCTTTCTTT | CASSHTGTGSKAFF | TRBV13 | . | TRBD1 | TRBJ1-1
TGTGCCAGCTCACCGATTCAGGACACAGATACGCAGTATTTT | CASSPIQDTDTQYF | TRBV18 | . | . | TRBJ2-3
TGTGCCAGCGCTTTATCGGGGAACACTGAAGCTTTCTTT | CASALSGNTEAFF | TRBV12-3/TRBV12-4 | . | . | TRBJ1-1
TGCGCCAGCAGCTGGACAGGGCTAGCAACTAATGAAAAACTGTTTTTT | CASSWTGLATNEKLFF | TRBV5-1 | . | TRBD1 | TRBJ1-4
TGCGCCAGCGCGAGCAGGGGTAACTATGGCTACACCTTC | CASASRGNYGYTF | TRBV10-2 | . | . | TRBJ1-2
TGTGCCAGCAGCCCAAGGACAGTTTCCGGCTACACCTTC | CASSPRTVSGYTF | TRBV9 | few | . | TRBJ1-2
TGCGCCAGCAGCCCTCTGACAGGGGACAATCAGCCCCAGCATTTT | CASSPLTGDNQPQHF | TRBV5-1 | . | TRBD1 | TRBJ1-5
TGTGCCAGCGGGGGGGGGCTCACTGAAGCTTTCTTT | CASGGGLTEAFF | TRBV6-6 | . | . | TRBJ1-1
TGTGCCAGCAGCAAGGGACAGGGGGAAAACTATGGCTACACCTTC | CASSKGQGENYGYTF | TRBV5-4 | . | TRBD1 | TRBJ1-2
TGTGCCAGCATCCTCATACAGGGAAACTATGGCTACACCTTC | CASILIQGNYGYTF | TRBV2 | . | . | TRBJ1-2
TGCGCCAGCAGCCAAGATAGAGGTTTCTACGAGCAGTACTTC | CASSQDRGFYEQYF | TRBV4-1 | . | . | TRBJ2-7
TGTGCCAGCAGCCGGCCGGGGGGCGAGGATGAAGCTTTCTTT | CASSRPGGEDEAFF | TRBV6-5 | . | . | TRBJ1-1
TGCGCCAGCAGTCACGCCGGGAGTAGGTTTGAAAAACTGTTTTTT | CASSHAGSRFEKLFF | TRBV10-2 | . | . | TRBJ1-4
TGTGCCAGCAGTTACTCCCCGGACAGATCCTACGAGCAGTACTTC | CASSYSPDRSYEQYF | TRBV6-5 | . | . | TRBJ2-7
TGTGCCAGCTGTTATTCCTCTGGAAACACCATATATTTT | CASCYSSGNTIYF | TRBV2 | . | . | TRBJ1-3
TGTGCCAGCAGGTCAGGAAGCTATGGCTACACCTTC | CASRSGSYGYTF | TRBV6-5 | . | . | TRBJ1-2
TGTGCCACCAGTGATCGACAGGTTGGAGATGGCCTCTATGGCTACACCTTC | CATSDRQVGDGLYGYTF | TRBV24-1 | . | . | TRBJ1-2